This record covers a single TCR beta chain. As yet, its antigen is unknown. The assay ran at deep level. Sequencing used immunoSEQ multiplex PCR; TCRdb keeps in-frame clones, though not all of them. The sample contains 2 million to 3 million clones, around nine tenths of which appear only once. The data originate from a study of shared clonotypes between healthy human individuals. Findings and caveats of the study: All-four-donor shared clonotypes had higher generation probabilities than non-shared clonotypes did.

V lost 10 bases and J 8 bases, leaving 8 bases between the germline ends. Germline CDR1 is SEHNR and CDR2 is FQNEAQ (reference sequence). There are 10 residues in the CDR3. The sequence derives from a man between 18 and 29 years old in good health. The sample taken for sequencing was naive CD4+ T cells sorted from blood. Subset: CD45RA+ positively selected. The chain recombines TRBV7-9 with TRBJ2-2; no clear D. The CDR3 sequence: CATRRGELFF. For the CDR3, the DNA is TGTGCCACCCGCAGGGGGGAGCTGTTTTTT.